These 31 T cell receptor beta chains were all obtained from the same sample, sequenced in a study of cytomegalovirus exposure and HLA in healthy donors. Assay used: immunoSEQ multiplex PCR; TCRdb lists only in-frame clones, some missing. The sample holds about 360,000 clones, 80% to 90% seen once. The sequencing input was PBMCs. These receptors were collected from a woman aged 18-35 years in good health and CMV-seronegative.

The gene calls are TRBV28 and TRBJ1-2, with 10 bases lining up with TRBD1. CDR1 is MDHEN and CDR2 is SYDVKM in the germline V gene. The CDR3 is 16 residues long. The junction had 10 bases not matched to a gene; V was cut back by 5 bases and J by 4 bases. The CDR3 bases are TGTGCCAGCAGTACCGACGGGACAGGGGCAGGCTATGGCTACACCTTC. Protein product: CASSTDGTGAGYGYTF.

The CDR3 DNA sequence: TGTGCCAGCAGTGAAGGCAGAAATAATGAAAAACTGTTTTTT. Translated, it gives CASSEGRNNEKLFF. J is TRBJ1-4 and V is TRBV2; D is unclear. Trimming stripped 1 base from V and 4 bases from J, with 7 bases between. CDR1 and CDR2 from the germline V gene are SNHLY and FYNNEI. CDR3 length equals 14 residues.

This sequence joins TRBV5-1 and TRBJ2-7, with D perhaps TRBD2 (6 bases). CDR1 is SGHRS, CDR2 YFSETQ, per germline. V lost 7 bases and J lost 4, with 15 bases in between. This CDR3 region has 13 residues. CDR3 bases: TGCGCCAGCCGGCGGGCTAGCGATTACGAGCAGTACTTC. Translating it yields CASRRASDYEQYF.

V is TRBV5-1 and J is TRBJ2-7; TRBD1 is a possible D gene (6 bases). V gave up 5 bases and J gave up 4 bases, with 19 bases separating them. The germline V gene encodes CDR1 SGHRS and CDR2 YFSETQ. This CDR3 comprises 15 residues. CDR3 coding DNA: TGCGCCAGCAGTCGGGGTGCAGGGGCCGAGTACGAGCAGTACTTC. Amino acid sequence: CASSRGAGAEYEQYF. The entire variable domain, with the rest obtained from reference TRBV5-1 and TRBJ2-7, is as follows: KAGVTQTPRYLIKTRGQQVTLSCSPISGHRSVSWYQQTPGQGLQFLFEYFSETQRNKGNFPGRFSGRQFSNSRSEMNVSTLELGDSALYLCASSRGAGAEYEQYFGPGTRLTVT.

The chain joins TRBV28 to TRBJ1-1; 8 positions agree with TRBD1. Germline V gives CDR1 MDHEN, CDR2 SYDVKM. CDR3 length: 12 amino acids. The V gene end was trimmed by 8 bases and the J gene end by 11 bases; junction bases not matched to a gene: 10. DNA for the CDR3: TGTGCCAGCCGAACAGGGGGGGGCCACGCTTTCTTT. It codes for CASRTGGGHAFF.

The CDR3 nucleotides are TGTGCCAGCAGTTGGGGGACAGGGGAGGCAGCTTTCTTT. This encodes CASSWGTGEAAFF. The chain carries TRBV27 and TRBJ1-1, with 10 bases that match TRBD1. V trimming: 4 bases; J trimming: 10 bases; junction bases outside the gene matches: 6. CDR1 is MNHEY and CDR2 is SMNVEV in the germline V gene (reference sequence). CDR3 size: 13 residues.

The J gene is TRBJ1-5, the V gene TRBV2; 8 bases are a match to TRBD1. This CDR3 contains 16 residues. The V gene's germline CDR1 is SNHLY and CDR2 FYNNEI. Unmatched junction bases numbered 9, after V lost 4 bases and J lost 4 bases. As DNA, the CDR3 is TGTGCCAGCAGTGGGGAGGGGACAGGCCATAATCAGCCCCAGCATTTT. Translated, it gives CASSGEGTGHNQPQHF.

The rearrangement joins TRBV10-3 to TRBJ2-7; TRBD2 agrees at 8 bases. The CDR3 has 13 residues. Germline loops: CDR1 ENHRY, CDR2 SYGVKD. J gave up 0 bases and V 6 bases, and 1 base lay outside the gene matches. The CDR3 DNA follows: TGTGCCATCAGCGGGACTAGCTCCTACGAGCAGTACTTC. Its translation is CAISGTSSYEQYF.

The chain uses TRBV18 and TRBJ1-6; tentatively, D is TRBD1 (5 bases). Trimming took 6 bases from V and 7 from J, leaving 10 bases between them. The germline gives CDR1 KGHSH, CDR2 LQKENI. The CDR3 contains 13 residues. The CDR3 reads CASSQGWNSPLHF. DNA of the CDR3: TGTGCCAGCTCGCAGGGATGGAATTCACCCCTCCACTTT. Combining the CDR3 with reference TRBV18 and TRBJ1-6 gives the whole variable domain NAGVMQNPRHLVRRRGQEARLRCSPMKGHSHVYWYRQLPEEGLKFMVYLQKENIIDESGMPKERFSAEFPKEGPSILRIQQVVRGDSAAYFCASSQGWNSPLHFGNGTRLTVT.

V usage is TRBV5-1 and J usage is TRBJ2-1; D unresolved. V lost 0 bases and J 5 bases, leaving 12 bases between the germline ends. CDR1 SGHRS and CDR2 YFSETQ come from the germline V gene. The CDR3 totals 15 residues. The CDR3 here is CASSLEYALDNEQFF. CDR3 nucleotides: TGCGCCAGCAGCTTGGAGTATGCACTCGACAATGAGCAGTTCTTC. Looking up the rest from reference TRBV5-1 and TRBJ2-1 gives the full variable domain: KAGVTQTPRYLIKTRGQQVTLSCSPISGHRSVSWYQQTPGQGLQFLFEYFSETQRNKGNFPGRFSGRQFSNSRSEMNVSTLELGDSALYLCASSLEYALDNEQFFGPGTRLTVL.

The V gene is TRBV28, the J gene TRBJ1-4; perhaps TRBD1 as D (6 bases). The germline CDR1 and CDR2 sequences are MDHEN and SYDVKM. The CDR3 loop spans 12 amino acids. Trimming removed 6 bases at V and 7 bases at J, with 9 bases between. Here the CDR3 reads CASRTGIEKLFF. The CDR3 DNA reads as TGTGCCAGCAGAACAGGGATTGAAAAACTGTTTTTT.

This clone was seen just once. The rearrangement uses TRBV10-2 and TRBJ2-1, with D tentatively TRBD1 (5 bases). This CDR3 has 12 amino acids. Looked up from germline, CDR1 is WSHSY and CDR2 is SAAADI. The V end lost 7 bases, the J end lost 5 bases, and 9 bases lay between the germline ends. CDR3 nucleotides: TGCGCCAGCACCCGACAGAACAATGAGCAGTTCTTC. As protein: CASTRQNNEQFF.

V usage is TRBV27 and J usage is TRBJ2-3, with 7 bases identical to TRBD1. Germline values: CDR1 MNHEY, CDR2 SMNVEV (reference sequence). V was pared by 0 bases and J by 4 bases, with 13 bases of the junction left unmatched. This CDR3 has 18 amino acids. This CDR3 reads CASSLSDPDREPPDTQYF. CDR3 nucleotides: TGTGCCAGCAGTTTATCGGACCCAGACAGGGAACCACCAGATACGCAGTATTTT.

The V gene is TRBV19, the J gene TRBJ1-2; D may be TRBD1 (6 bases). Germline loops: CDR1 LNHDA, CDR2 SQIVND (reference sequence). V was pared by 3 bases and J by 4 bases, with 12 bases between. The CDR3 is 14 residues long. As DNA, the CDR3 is TGTGCCAGTAGTATCTTGGACAGATCCTATGGCTACACCTTC. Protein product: CASSILDRSYGYTF.

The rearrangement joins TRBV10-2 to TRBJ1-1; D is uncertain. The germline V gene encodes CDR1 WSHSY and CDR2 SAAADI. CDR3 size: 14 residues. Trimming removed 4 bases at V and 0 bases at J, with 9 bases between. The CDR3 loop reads CASSVVRMNTEAFF. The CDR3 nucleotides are TGCGCCAGCAGTGTGGTCAGGATGAACACTGAAGCTTTCTTT.

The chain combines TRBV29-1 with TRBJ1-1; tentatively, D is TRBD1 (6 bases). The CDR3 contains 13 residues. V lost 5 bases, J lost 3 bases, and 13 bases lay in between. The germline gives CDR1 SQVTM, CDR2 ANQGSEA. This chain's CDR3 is CSVRWQGYTEAFF. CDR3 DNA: TGCAGCGTTCGTTGGCAGGGGTACACTGAAGCTTTCTTT.

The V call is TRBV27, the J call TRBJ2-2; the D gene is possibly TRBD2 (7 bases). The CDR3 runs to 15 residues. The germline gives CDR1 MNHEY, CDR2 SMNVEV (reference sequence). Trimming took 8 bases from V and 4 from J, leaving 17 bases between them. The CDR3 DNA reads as TGTGCCAGCGGACTACAGGGAGGGGGCACCGGGGAGCTGTTTTTT. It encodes CASGLQGGGTGELFF.

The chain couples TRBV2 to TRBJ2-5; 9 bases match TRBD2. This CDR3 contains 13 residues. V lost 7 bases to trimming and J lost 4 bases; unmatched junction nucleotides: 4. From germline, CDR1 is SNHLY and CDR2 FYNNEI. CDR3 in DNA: TGTGCCAGCATGCGGGGGGGCGGAGAGACCCAGTACTTC. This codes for CASMRGGGETQYF.

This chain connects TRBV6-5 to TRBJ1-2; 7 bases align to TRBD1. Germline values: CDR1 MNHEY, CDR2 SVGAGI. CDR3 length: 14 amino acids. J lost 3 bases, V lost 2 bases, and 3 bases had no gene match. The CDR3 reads CASSYGQAYYGYTF. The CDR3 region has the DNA TGTGCCAGCAGTTACGGACAGGCCTACTATGGCTACACCTTC.

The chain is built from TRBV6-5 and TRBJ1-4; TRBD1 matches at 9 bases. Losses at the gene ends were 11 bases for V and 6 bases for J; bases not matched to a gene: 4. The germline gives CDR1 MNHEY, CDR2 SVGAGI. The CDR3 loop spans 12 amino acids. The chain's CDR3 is CACRQGDEKLFF. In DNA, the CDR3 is TGTGCCTGTCGACAGGGGGATGAAAAACTGTTTTTT.

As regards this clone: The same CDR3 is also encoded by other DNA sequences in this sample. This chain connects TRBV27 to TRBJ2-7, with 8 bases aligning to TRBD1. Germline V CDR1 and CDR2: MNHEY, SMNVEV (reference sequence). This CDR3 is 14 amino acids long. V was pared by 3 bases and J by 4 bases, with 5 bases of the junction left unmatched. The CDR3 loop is CASSFGQGRYEQYF. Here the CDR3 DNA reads TGTGCCAGCAGTTTCGGACAGGGTCGTTACGAGCAGTACTTC.

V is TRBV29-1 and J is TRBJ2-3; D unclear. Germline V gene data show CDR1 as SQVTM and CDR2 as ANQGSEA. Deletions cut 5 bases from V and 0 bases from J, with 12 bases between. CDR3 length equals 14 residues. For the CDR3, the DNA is TGCAGCGTTCCCCCCCGAGCGAGCACAGATACGCAGTATTTT. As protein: CSVPPRASTDTQYF.

For the CDR3, the DNA is TGTGCCAGCCTTCAACAGGGGTCGGGAAACACCATATATTTT. Residues: CASLQQGSGNTIYF. This chain joins TRBV28 and TRBJ1-3; TRBD1 matches at 7 bases. This CDR3 spans 14 amino acids. V was clipped by 8 bases and J by 4 bases; unmatched bases: 8. The germline V gene encodes CDR1 MDHEN and CDR2 SYDVKM.

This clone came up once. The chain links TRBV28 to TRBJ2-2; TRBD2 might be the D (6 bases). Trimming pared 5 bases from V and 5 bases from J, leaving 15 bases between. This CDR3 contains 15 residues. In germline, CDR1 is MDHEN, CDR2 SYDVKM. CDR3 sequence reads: CASSLAGPGTGELFF. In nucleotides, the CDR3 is TGTGCCAGCAGTCTCGCGGGACCAGGGACCGGGGAGCTGTTTTTT.

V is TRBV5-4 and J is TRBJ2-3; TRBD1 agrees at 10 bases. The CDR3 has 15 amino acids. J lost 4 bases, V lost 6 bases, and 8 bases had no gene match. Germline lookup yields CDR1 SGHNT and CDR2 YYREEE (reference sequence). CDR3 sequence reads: CASNPDRGSADTQYF. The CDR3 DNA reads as TGTGCCAGCAACCCGGACAGGGGGTCGGCAGATACGCAGTATTTT.

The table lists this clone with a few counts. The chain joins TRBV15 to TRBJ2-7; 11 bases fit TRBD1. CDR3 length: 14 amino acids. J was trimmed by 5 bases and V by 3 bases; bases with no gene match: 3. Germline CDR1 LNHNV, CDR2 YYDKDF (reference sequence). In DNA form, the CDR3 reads TGTGCCACCAGCAGCGGGACAGGGGGTCACGAGCAGTACTTC. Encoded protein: CATSSGTGGHEQYF.

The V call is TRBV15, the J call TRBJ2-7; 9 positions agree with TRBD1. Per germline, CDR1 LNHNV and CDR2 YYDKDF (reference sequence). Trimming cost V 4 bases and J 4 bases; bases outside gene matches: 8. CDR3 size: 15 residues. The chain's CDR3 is CATSIGQGNGYEQYF. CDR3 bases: TGTGCCACCAGCATTGGACAGGGGAACGGGTACGAGCAGTACTTC.

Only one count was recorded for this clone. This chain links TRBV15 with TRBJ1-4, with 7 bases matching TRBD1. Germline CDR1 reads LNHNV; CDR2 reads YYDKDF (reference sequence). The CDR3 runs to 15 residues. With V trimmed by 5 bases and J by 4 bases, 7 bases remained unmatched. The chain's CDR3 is CATSGGQAYNEKLFF. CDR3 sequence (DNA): TGTGCCACCAGCGGAGGACAGGCGTATAATGAAAAACTGTTTTTT.

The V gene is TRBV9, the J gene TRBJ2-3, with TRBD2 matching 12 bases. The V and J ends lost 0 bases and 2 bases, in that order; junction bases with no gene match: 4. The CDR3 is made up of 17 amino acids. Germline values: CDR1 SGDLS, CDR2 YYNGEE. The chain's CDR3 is CASSVALAGGPTDTQYF. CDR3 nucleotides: TGTGCCAGCAGCGTAGCACTAGCGGGGGGCCCCACAGATACGCAGTATTTT.

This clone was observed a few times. The CDR3 nucleotides are TGTGCAGCAGCCCCCGGCGGGCACACTGAAGCTTTCTTT. Translated: CAAAPGGHTEAFF. The chain carries TRBV6-5 and TRBJ1-1, with D hard to call. Germline V gene lookup returns CDR1 MNHEY and CDR2 SVGAGI. The CDR3 consists of 13 residues.

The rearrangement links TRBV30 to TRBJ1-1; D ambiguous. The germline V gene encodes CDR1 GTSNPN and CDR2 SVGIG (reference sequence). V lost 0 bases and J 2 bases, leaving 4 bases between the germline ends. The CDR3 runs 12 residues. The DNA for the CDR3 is TGTGCCTGGAGTGTACATAACACTGAAGCTTTCTTT. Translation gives CAWSVHNTEAFF.